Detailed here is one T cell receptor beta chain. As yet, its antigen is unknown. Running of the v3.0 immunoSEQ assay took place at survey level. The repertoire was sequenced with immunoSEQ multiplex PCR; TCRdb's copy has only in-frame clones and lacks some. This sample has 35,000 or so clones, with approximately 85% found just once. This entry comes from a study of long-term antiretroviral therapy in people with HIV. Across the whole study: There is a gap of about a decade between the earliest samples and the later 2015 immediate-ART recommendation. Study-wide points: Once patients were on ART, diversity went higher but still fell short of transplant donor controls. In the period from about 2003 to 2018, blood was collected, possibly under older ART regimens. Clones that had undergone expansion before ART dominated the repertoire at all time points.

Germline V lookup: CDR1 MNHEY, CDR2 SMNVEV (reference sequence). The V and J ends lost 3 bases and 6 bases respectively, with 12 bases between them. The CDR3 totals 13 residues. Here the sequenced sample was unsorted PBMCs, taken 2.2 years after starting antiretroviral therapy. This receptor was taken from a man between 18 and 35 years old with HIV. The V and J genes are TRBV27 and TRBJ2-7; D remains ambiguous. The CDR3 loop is CASSFAKHFEQYF. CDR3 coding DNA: TGTGCCAGCAGTTTCGCCAAACACTTCGAGCAGTACTTC.